This TCR beta chain was identified during a study of T-cell memory formation after mild COVID-19. Study-wide background: The two donors had largely donor-specific TCR clusters. Study-level results: Day 15 to 85 contractors were CD4/CD8 balanced; later expanders leaned CD4+. Of the contracting clones, CD4+ ones lay mainly in CM and EM, and CD8+ ones in EMRA.

Germline lookup yields CDR1 DFQATT and CDR2 SNEGSKA (reference sequence). CDR3 size: 12 residues. The germline V and J ends were trimmed by 0 bases and 7 bases, with 9 bases remaining between them. Details on this clonotype: No antigen is known for it.

TCRdb recomputed calls from the 5' RACE reads with MiXCR, one row per CDR3 protein. The data contain roughly 250,000 distinct CDR3 sequences, over 15% of them seen just once; the ten biggest clones take up roughly a fifth. This chain joins TRBV20-1 and TRBJ1-1; D is ambiguous. Sequencing was carried out using PBMCs or a T cell subset sorted from them (not recorded which). This clonotype was obtained from a man between 18 and 35 years old who had mild COVID-19 (a few samples of this study predate the infection). Cell type and time point are not known. The CDR3 region has the DNA TGCAGTGCTAGAGATCGGGCACTTGAAGCTTTCTTT. Translating it yields CSARDRALEAFF.